The 11 T cell receptor beta chains listed next were all sequenced from one sample in a study of blood T cell repertoires in COVID-19. Some clones are missing from TCRdb's copy, which holds only in-frame ones; the method was immunoSEQ multiplex PCR. This sample yields some 290,000 clones, of which 65% to 90% are seen a single time; around 2.9% belongs to the top ten. The specimen sequenced was peripheral blood. All receptors derive from a woman in her sixties with active or convalescent COVID-19.

The rearrangement links TRBV6-5 to TRBJ2-5; D is undetermined. The CDR3 covers 15 residues. V shed 0 bases and J shed 5 bases, with 13 bases lying between them. Germline lookup yields CDR1 MNHEY and CDR2 SVGAGI. The CDR3 nucleotides read TGTGCCAGCAGTTACTCCCCCACTTCTTATGAGACCCAGTACTTC. It yields the protein CASSYSPTSYETQYF.

V usage is TRBV25-1 and J usage is TRBJ1-1; D gene ambiguous. In germline, CDR1 is MGHDK, CDR2 SYGVNS. The V gene lost 4 bases and the J gene lost 8 bases, with 14 bases spanning the gap. The CDR3 sequence is 13 residues long. CDR3 DNA sequence: TGTGCCAGCAGTGGCGGGTTGGGAACAGAAGCTTTCTTT. Its translation: CASSGGLGTEAFF. The full variable domain, its missing parts supplied by reference TRBV25-1 and TRBJ1-1, is EADIYQTPRYLVIGTGKKITLECSQTMGHDKMYWYQQDPGMELHLIHYSYGVNSTEKGDLSSESTVSRIRTEHFPLTLESARPSHTSQYLCASSGGLGTEAFFGQGTRLTVV.

As for this clone: An end of the junction does not agree with germline; a read error may underlie this. The J gene is TRBJ2-6, the V gene TRBV7-3, with 12 bases lining up with TRBD2. The V gene's germline CDR1 is SGHTA and CDR2 FQGTGA. CDR3 length: 18 amino acids. CDR3 DNA sequence: TGCGCCAGCAGCCCGGCTAGCGGGGGGGCCACTGGGGCCAACGTCCTGACTTTC. Translated, it gives CASSPASGGATGANVLTF.

This clone was recorded at least ten times. The chain uses TRBV2 and TRBJ1-2; TRBD1 matches at 8 bases. Germline-derived CDR1 and CDR2 are SNHLY and FYNNEI. The CDR3 has 14 amino acids. The junction had 11 bases not matched to a gene; V was cut back by 6 bases and J by 8 bases. The CDR3 DNA reads TGTGCCAGCAGCCCCGGACAGGGAGTGGTCGGCTACACCTTC. Amino acid sequence: CASSPGQGVVGYTF.

This chain links TRBV24-1 with TRBJ2-5, with 10 bases aligning to TRBD2. V was clipped by 1 base and J by 8 bases; unmatched bases: 3. This CDR3 is built from 14 residues. Per germline, CDR1 KGHDR and CDR2 SFDVKD. CDR3 nucleotides: TGTGCCACCAGTGATTTTACTAGCGGGGCCACCCAGTACTTC. This translates into CATSDFTSGATQYF.

Details on this clone: The junction and the germline gene differ at one end; a read error may be behind it. The chain is built from TRBV7-9 and TRBJ2-5; TRBD2 aligns across 10 bases. CDR1 is SEHNR and CDR2 is FQNEAQ in the germline V gene (reference sequence). This CDR3 contains 15 residues. The CDR3 bases are TGTGCCAGCAGCCTAGCGGGGGCGGCACAAGAGACCCAGTACTTC. Protein product: CASSLAGAAQETQYF.

This clone showed up just a few times. The V call is TRBV10-3, the J call TRBJ1-2; 7 bases map to TRBD1. V shed 6 bases and J 8 bases; nucleotides not matched to a gene: 6. Germline V gene lookup returns CDR1 ENHRY and CDR2 SYGVKD. The CDR3 totals 12 residues. The CDR3, as DNA: TGTGCCATCAGCGGGGACAGAAGAGGCTACACCTTC. Translating gives CAISGDRRGYTF.

V gene TRBV7-9 combines with J gene TRBJ1-1; 8 nucleotides line up with TRBD1. J gave up 8 bases and V 6 bases, and 17 bases lay outside the gene matches. The length of the CDR3 is 16 residues. The germline V gene encodes CDR1 SEHNR and CDR2 FQNEAQ (reference sequence). CDR3 DNA sequence: TGTGCCAGCAGGTCCACCCACAGGGGGAGTAGGACGGAAGCTTTCTTT. Its translation: CASRSTHRGSRTEAFF. The entire variable domain, with the rest obtained from reference TRBV7-9 and TRBJ1-1, is as follows: DTGVSQNPRHKITKRGQNVTFRCDPISEHNRLYWYRQTLGQGPEFLTYFQNEAQLEKSRLLSDRFSAERPKGSFSTLEIQRTEQGDSAMYLCASRSTHRGSRTEAFFGQGTRLTVV.

V usage is TRBV6-5 and J usage is TRBJ1-2, with 7 bases lining up with TRBD1. V lost 6 bases to trimming and J lost 8 bases; unmatched junction nucleotides: 6. The germline V gene encodes CDR1 MNHEY and CDR2 SVGAGI. The CDR3 has 12 amino acids. CDR3 residues: CASRSTGSGYTF. CDR3 sequence (DNA): TGTGCCAGCAGGTCGACAGGGTCCGGCTACACCTTC.

J is TRBJ1-1 and V is TRBV7-9; D possibly corresponds to TRBD1 (6 bases). The CDR3 consists of 14 residues. Per the germline V gene, CDR1 is SEHNR and CDR2 is FQNEAQ (reference sequence). The V end lost 4 bases, the J end lost 2 bases, and 11 bases lay between the germline ends. The CDR3 DNA reads as TGTGCCAGCAGCTCGGGGACATTTAACACTGAAGCTTTCTTT. Protein: CASSSGTFNTEAFF.

Comment on this clone: At one of its ends the junction is not consistent with the germline gene, which may arise from a read error. The V and J genes are TRBV15 and TRBJ2-2; D may be TRBD1 (5 bases). The CDR3 covers 17 residues. Germline V gene sequence: CDR1 LNHNV, CDR2 YYDKDF (reference sequence). The CDR3, as DNA: TGTGCCACCAGCAGAGATAAAAAGGCAGGGAACGCCGGGGAGCTGTTTTTT. Translated: CATSRDKKAGNAGELFF.